The clone carrying this T cell receptor beta chain appeared a few times. Its target is not known. Clones were sequenced by immunoSEQ multiplex PCR, and TCRdb holds only the in-frame ones, with some missing. The profile shows 35,000 to 45,000 clones, 69% of them singletons. The CDR3 length is 15 residues. Trimming removed 4 bases from V and 6 bases from J; junction bases left unmatched: 9. From germline, CDR1 is SGHDN and CDR2 FVKESK. This entry is derived from a study of PD-1 blockade in classical Hodgkin lymphoma. Across the whole study: Intravenous delivery of nivolumab at 3 mg/kg to patients occurred every 2 weeks.

Study-level points and caveats: CD8+ TCR diversity did not rise significantly by C4D1, unlike CD4+. According to reports, newly diagnosed patients had lower baseline TCR diversity than healthy donors, and relapsed/refractory patients had lower baseline TCR diversity still.

Every patient experienced relapse after autologous stem cell transplantation, and brentuximab vedotin exposure varied. This TCR was recovered from a human donor with classical Hodgkin lymphoma. The sequencing here drew on peripheral blood mononuclear cells (PBMCs), taken before the second cycle of nivolumab. The chain is built from TRBV14 and TRBJ2-3, with 8 bases lining up with TRBD2. The chain's CDR3 is CASSRLARPLDTQYF. CDR3 DNA sequence: TGTGCCAGCAGCCGACTAGCGAGACCTTTGGATACGCAGTATTTT.